The sequence of this TCR beta chain was determined in a study of T-cell reconstitution after alpha-beta-depleted transplantation in children. Overall study findings and caveats: After transplant, at about two months, alpha-beta T cells were reportedly derived from several hundred expanded graft clones. One year post-transplant, T-cell counts and diversity were largely derived from T cells produced anew. Day-60 TCRbeta diversity that was high in some patients was derived from surviving recipient T cells and thymic progenitors.

Unique molecular identifiers were incorporated during preparation of the TCRbeta library. TCRdb reanalysed the PCR reads using MiXCR and keeps one entry per CDR3 protein. The sample carries over 450,000 distinct CDR3 sequences, about 10% recorded once. A remark on this clonotype: Its antigen remains unknown.

Germline V gene sequence: CDR1 MDHEN, CDR2 SYDVKM. The trim removed 6 bases at V and 3 bases at J, leaving 10 bases unmatched. The CDR3 consists of 16 residues. The chain couples TRBV28 to TRBJ2-1, with 8 bases aligning to TRBD2. Sample: PBMCs, taken before TCRalphabeta/CD19-depleted stem cell transplant. This clonotype originated in a child under 10 years old with inherited bone marrow failure, due to receive a stem cell transplant. The CDR3 is CASRTGTRHYYNEQFF. The CDR3, as DNA: TGTGCCAGCAGGACCGGGACTAGACACTACTACAATGAGCAGTTCTTC.